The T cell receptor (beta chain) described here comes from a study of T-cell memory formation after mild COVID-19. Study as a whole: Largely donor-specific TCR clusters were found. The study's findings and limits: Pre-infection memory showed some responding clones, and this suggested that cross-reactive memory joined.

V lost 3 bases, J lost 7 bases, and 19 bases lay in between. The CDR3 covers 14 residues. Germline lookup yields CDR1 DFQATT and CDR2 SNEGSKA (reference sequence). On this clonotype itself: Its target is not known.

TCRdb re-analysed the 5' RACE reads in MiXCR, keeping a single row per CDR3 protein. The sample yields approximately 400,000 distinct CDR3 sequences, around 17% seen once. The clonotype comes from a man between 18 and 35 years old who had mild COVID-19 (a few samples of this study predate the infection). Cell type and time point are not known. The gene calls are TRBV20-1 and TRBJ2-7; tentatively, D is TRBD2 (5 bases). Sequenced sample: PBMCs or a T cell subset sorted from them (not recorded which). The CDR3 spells CSARYLASTGEQYF. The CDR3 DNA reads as TGCAGTGCTAGGTATCTGGCCTCGACGGGGGAGCAGTACTTC.